This is a list of T cell receptor beta chains from one sample in a study of T cell responses to AZD1222 COVID-19 vaccine. Generated by immunoSEQ multiplex PCR, the TCRdb table keeps only in-frame clones and is missing some. Of about 110,000 clones in the sample, about 81% were seen once. Sequencing was performed on peripheral blood, taken on day 0 of AZD1222 vaccination. Receptors originate from an adult in good health. The CDR3 runs from the conserved cysteine through the conserved F or W. Each record gives: D gene, J gene, CDR3 length, clone size, V gene, CDR3 DNA, CDR3 protein. A D gene is named only where the DNA matches it firmly. The size field is filled for only some rows; it gives once, few, many or a size class.

>.|TRBJ1-5|16|.|TRBV5-5
TGTGCCAGCAGCTTGGACGGCGGCAGGGGCGGACAGCCCCAGCATTTT
CASSLDGGRGGQPQHF
>.|TRBJ1-2|11|.|TRBV28
TGTGCAACGTATTTGCTCTATGGCTACACCTTC
CATYLLYGYTF
>.|TRBJ1-3|16|.|TRBV6-1
TGTGCCAGCAGTGAATCAGACACAAGAATGGGAAACACCATATATTTT
CASSESDTRMGNTIYF
>.|TRBJ1-1|17|.|TRBV3-1/TRBV3-2
TGTGCCAGCAGCCAAGAAAAGGGGGGGCTGCTGAACACTGAAGCTTTCTTT
CASSQEKGGLLNTEAFF
>.|TRBJ1-2|13|.|TRBV28
TGTGCCAGCAGTTTCGGGGGCAACTATGGCTACACCTTC
CASSFGGNYGYTF
>.|TRBJ2-3|13|.|TRBV3-1/TRBV3-2
TGTGCCAGCAGCCAACTAGCAGCAGATACGCAGTATTTT
CASSQLAADTQYF
>TRBD2|TRBJ2-1|16|.|TRBV7-2
TGTGCCAGCAGCTTAGGTCTAGCGGGAGATAGGGATGAGCAGTTCTTC
CASSLGLAGDRDEQFF
>TRBD1|TRBJ2-1|16|.|TRBV9
TGTGCCAGCAGCCTGATTCCGGGACAGGGGGAAGGTGAGCAGTTCTTC
CASSLIPGQGEGEQFF
>TRBD1|TRBJ2-1|15|.|TRBV5-5
TGTGCCAGCAGCTTGCCGGGACAGGGGGCCTATGAGCAGTTCTTC
CASSLPGQGAYEQFF
>.|TRBJ1-1|13|many|TRBV30
TGTGCCTGGGGGGCCCTAGGACCCACTGAAGCTTTCTTT
CAWGALGPTEAFF
>.|TRBJ2-7|13|few|TRBV5-4
TGTGCCAGCAGCTTCAGAGGGGCGGACGAGCAGTACTTC
CASSFRGADEQYF
>.|TRBJ1-1|15|.|TRBV6-5
TGTGCCAGCAAAAAGTGGGGGAATCGGGACACTGAAGCTTTCTTT
CASKKWGNRDTEAFF
>.|TRBJ1-2|13|.|TRBV5-1
TGCGCCAGCAGCTTAACATTAGGGGGTGGCTACACCTTC
CASSLTLGGGYTF
>TRBD2|TRBJ2-1|15|once|TRBV28
TGTGCCAGCAGTTCGACTGGACTAGCGAACAATGAGCAGTTCTTC
CASSSTGLANNEQFF
>.|TRBJ2-7|15|.|TRBV6-5
TGTGCCAGCAGGCCCTTGGCGGGGCCCCAGGGGGAGCAGTACTTC
CASRPLAGPQGEQYF
>TRBD2|TRBJ2-7|18|.|TRBV14
TGTGCCAGCAGCCAAGTGAAGCGGACTAGCGGGAGAGCCTACGAGCAGTACTTC
CASSQVKRTSGRAYEQYF
>.|TRBJ1-5|16|.|TRBV6-5
TGTGCCAGCAGTTTTACAGGGTATAATAGCAATCAGCCCCAGCATTTT
CASSFTGYNSNQPQHF
>.|TRBJ1-2|14|.|TRBV14
TGTGCCAGCAGCCAAGCCCTTACCACAGGGACCTACACCTTC
CASSQALTTGTYTF
>.|TRBJ1-2|14|.|TRBV28
TGTGCCAGCAGTCTAGGGAGGCAGAGCTATGGCTACACCTTC
CASSLGRQSYGYTF
>.|TRBJ2-3|13|.|TRBV5-1
TGCGCCAGCAGCTCCTCATACCCCAATACGCAGTATTTT
CASSSSYPNTQYF
>.|TRBJ1-5|15|.|TRBV19
TGTGCCAGTAGTATAGGGCCCAATAGCAATCAGCCCCAGCATTTT
CASSIGPNSNQPQHF
>.|TRBJ1-1|10|.|TRBV2
TGTGCCGGACCAGGGGCGGAAGCTTTCTTT
CAGPGAEAFF
>.|TRBJ2-2|18|few|TRBV7-8
TGTGCCAGCAGCTCCGCGGGACATCGTAAAGTGGGCACCGGGGAGCTGTTTTTT
CASSSAGHRKVGTGELFF
>TRBD1|TRBJ1-2|15|few|TRBV11-2
TGTGCCAGCAGCTTAGGGACAGGGGAGGACTATGGCTACACCTTC
CASSLGTGEDYGYTF
>.|TRBJ1-2|13|few|TRBV5-8
TGTGCCAGCAGCTTGTTACGGCTCTATGGCTACACCTTC
CASSLLRLYGYTF
>.|TRBJ1-1|12|.|TRBV7-2
TGTGCCAGCAGCTTTGCGCAGGGTGGCGCTTTCTTT
CASSFAQGGAFF
>TRBD1|TRBJ1-5|14|.|TRBV7-9
TGTGCCAGCAGCTTACAGGGGGGCAATCAGCCCCAGCATTTT
CASSLQGGNQPQHF
>.|TRBJ2-7|12|.|TRBV28
TGTGCCAGCAGTTTAAATTGGAGAGAGCAGTACTTC
CASSLNWREQYF
>TRBD1|TRBJ1-2|14|.|TRBV7-2
TGTGCCAGCAGCTCCGGGACAGGGGTCTATGGCTACACCTTC
CASSSGTGVYGYTF
>.|TRBJ1-4|16|.|TRBV9
TGTGCCAGCAGCGGCGGGTGGGGCAGCCAGGGTGAAAAACTGTTTTTT
CASSGGWGSQGEKLFF
>.|TRBJ1-5|15|.|TRBV20-1
TGCAGTGCTAGTGCCGGGTCGTATAGCAATCAGCCCCAGCATTTT
CSASAGSYSNQPQHF
>.|TRBJ1-5|16|once|TRBV19
TGTGCCAGTAGAGCTCAGGGCAGGGGAGTCAATCAGCCCCAGCATTTT
CASRAQGRGVNQPQHF
>.|TRBJ2-7|12|.|TRBV28
TGTGCCAGCAGCGAGCTATCCTACGAGCAGTACTTC
CASSELSYEQYF
>.|TRBJ2-1|15|.|TRBV12-5
TGTGCTAGTGGTTTGTCCGCGGGACTGAACAATGAGCAGTTCTTC
CASGLSAGLNNEQFF
>.|TRBJ1-6|15|.|TRBV28
TGTGCCAGCAGTTTGGGGGGGCGGTATAATTCACCCCTCCACTTT
CASSLGGRYNSPLHF
>.|TRBJ2-5|14|.|TRBV28
TGTGCCAGCAGTTTACCCCCCCCGGAGAAGACCCAGTACTTC
CASSLPPPEKTQYF
>TRBD2|TRBJ2-7|15|.|TRBV9
TGTGCCAGCAGCTCTAGCGGGAGTCTTCTCTACGAGCAGTACTTC
CASSSSGSLLYEQYF
>.|TRBJ2-3|16|once|TRBV5-4
TGTGCCAGCAGCCGAAAATACGGCAGTGTCTCAGATACGCAGTATTTT
CASSRKYGSVSDTQYF
>TRBD1|TRBJ1-3|17|.|TRBV5-1
TGCGCCAGCAGCCAGATGGGACAGGGTAGCTCTGGAAACACCATATATTTT
CASSQMGQGSSGNTIYF
>.|TRBJ1-2|19|.|TRBV3-1/TRBV3-2
TGTGCCAGCAGCCAAGAACCGCCCCGTGTCGCGGGGGCCTCGAATGGCTACACCTTC
CASSQEPPRVAGASNGYTF
>TRBD1|TRBJ1-2|16|.|TRBV2
TGTGCCAGCAGGGTACAGGGGCGGAAGGTGGCCTATGGCTACACCTTC
CASRVQGRKVAYGYTF
>TRBD2|TRBJ2-1|17|.|TRBV5-6
TGTGCCAGCACCCTGACTAGCGGGGGGGCGTTAATCTATGAGCAGTTCTTC
CASTLTSGGALIYEQFF
>.|TRBJ1-1|12|.|TRBV7-3
TGTGCCAGCAGCCCCTCCGGCACTGAAGCTTTCTTT
CASSPSGTEAFF
>.|TRBJ1-2|16|.|TRBV9
TGTGCCAGCAGCCCGTCCCCCGGCCAGGCGAACTATGGCTACACCTTC
CASSPSPGQANYGYTF
>.|TRBJ1-1|13|.|TRBV11-2
TGTGCCAGCAGCTTGGTCCCGAACACTGAAGCTTTCTTT
CASSLVPNTEAFF
>.|TRBJ2-5|13|.|TRBV5-1
TGCGCCAGCAGCCCTCCCGGCAGGGAGACCCAGTACTTC
CASSPPGRETQYF
>.|TRBJ2-7|14|.|TRBV6-5
TGTGCCAGCAGTTACGGGCAGGGCTCCTACGAGCAGTACTTC
CASSYGQGSYEQYF
>TRBD1|TRBJ1-5|17|.|TRBV18
TGTGCCAGCTCACCAAGCCCAGGGGGGTCCGGCAATCAGCCCCAGCATTTT
CASSPSPGGSGNQPQHF
>TRBD1|TRBJ1-4|18|.|TRBV3-1/TRBV3-2
TGTGCCAGCAGCGCAGTTGTTACAGGGGGTGCAACTAATGAAAAACTGTTTTTT
CASSAVVTGGATNEKLFF
>TRBD1|TRBJ1-2|16|few|TRBV4-3
TGCGCCAGCAGCCAAGAGGTGACAGGGGGTGCCTATGGCTACACCTTC
CASSQEVTGGAYGYTF
>.|TRBJ1-5|14|.|TRBV2
TGTGCCAGCAGTGGACTGTATAGCAATCAGCCCCAGCATTTT
CASSGLYSNQPQHF
>TRBD1|TRBJ2-7|13|many|TRBV10-2
TGCGCCAGCGGCCCAGGGGGCTCCTACGAGCAGTACTTC
CASGPGGSYEQYF
>TRBD2|TRBJ2-2|18|.|TRBV6-2/TRBV6-3
TGTGCCAGCAGTTGGAGGACTAGCGGGGGGGCCGGCACCGGGGAGCTGTTTTTT
CASSWRTSGGAGTGELFF
>TRBD2|TRBJ2-5|14|few|TRBV6-5
TGTGCCAGCAGGACTCGGGACTATCAAGAGACCCAGTACTTC
CASRTRDYQETQYF